These T cell receptor beta chains were read from a single sample in a study of blood T cell repertoires in COVID-19. Assay used: immunoSEQ multiplex PCR; TCRdb lists only in-frame clones, some missing. The table shows over 300,000 clones, with approximately 87% occurring only once. The source material was PBMCs or T cells enriched from blood (not recorded which). The receptor source for this set is a woman in her 30s with acute COVID-19. CDR3s include the opening cysteine and the closing phenylalanine or tryptophan. The order of the fields is clone size, V gene, J gene, D gene, CDR3 DNA, CDR3 protein. D genes are given only for firm matches. Clone size is not always given. Where it is, it says once, few, many or a class for expanded clones.

once	TRBV28	TRBJ1-5	TRBD1	TGTGCCAGCTCCTGGACAGGGTACAATCAGCCCCAGCATTTT	CASSWTGYNQPQHF
NA	TRBV2	TRBJ1-4	NA	TGTGCCAGCAGTGGCGGCCGGGGGGAAAAACTGTTTTTT	CASSGGRGEKLFF
NA	TRBV7-8	TRBJ2-7	TRBD1	TGTGCCAGCAGCGACCGGGACAGGGGATCCTACGAGCAGTACTTC	CASSDRDRGSYEQYF
NA	TRBV19	TRBJ1-1	NA	TGTGCCAGTAGCCTCTCAACACAGGGTCTCGGTGAAGCTTTCTTT	CASSLSTQGLGEAFF
NA	TRBV12-3/TRBV12-4	TRBJ1-5	TRBD1	TGTGCCAGCAGACTTAGACAGGGTGCGCCCCAGCATTTT	CASRLRQGAPQHF
NA	TRBV27	TRBJ1-1	NA	TGTGCCAGCAGTCTAGACCTGAACACTGAAGCTTTCTTT	CASSLDLNTEAFF
NA	TRBV2	TRBJ1-1	NA	TGTGCCAGCAGTCCCCAGATGAACACTGAAGCTTTCTTT	CASSPQMNTEAFF
NA	TRBV3-1/TRBV3-2	TRBJ2-1	NA	TGTGCCAGCAGCCTTACGGAGAGCTCCTACAATGAGCAGTTCTTC	CASSLTESSYNEQFF
NA	TRBV29-1	TRBJ2-7	NA	TGCAGCGTTGGACCGCGACTCTACGAGCAGTACTTC	CSVGPRLYEQYF
once	TRBV10-3	TRBJ1-1	NA	TGTGCCATCAGTACACAGACGCTGAACACTGAAGCTTTCTTT	CAISTQTLNTEAFF
NA	TRBV4-2	TRBJ2-5	NA	TGTGCCAGCAGCCAAGAGGACAGAACAGAGACCCAGTACTTC	CASSQEDRTETQYF
NA	TRBV10-3	TRBJ2-7	TRBD1	TGTGCCATCAGCCCCGGACAGGGGGGGTTCCTCGAGCAGTACTTC	CAISPGQGGFLEQYF
NA	TRBV27	TRBJ2-2	NA	TGTGCCAGCAGTCCCCAGTTCGCGAACACCGGGGAGCTGTTTTTT	CASSPQFANTGELFF
NA	TRBV30	TRBJ1-1	NA	TGTGCCTGGAGTATACAGGTGAACACTGAAGCTTTCTTT	CAWSIQVNTEAFF
NA	TRBV9	TRBJ2-3	TRBD1	TGTGCCAGCAGGAAGGGGACAGGGGGAATAGATACGCAGTATTTT	CASRKGTGGIDTQYF
NA	TRBV6-6	TRBJ1-5	NA	TGTGCCAGCAGTTACGATACAGGGTTGGTTAATCAGCCCCAGCATTTT	CASSYDTGLVNQPQHF
NA	TRBV24-1	TRBJ2-5	TRBD1	TGTGCCACCAGCCTAAACGACAGGGAGGAGACCCAGTACTTC	CATSLNDREETQYF
NA	TRBV7-2	TRBJ2-7	TRBD1	TGTGCCAGCAGCTTCCGGGACAGCACCTACGAGCAGTACTTC	CASSFRDSTYEQYF
many	TRBV24-1	TRBJ2-1	NA	TGTGCCACCAGTGATTTTAGGGCACCCGGGGGTGAGCAGTTCTTC	CATSDFRAPGGEQFF
once	TRBV3-1/TRBV3-2	TRBJ1-2	NA	TGTGCCAGCAGCCAGGGGACACTTAACTATGGCTACACCTTC	CASSQGTLNYGYTF
NA	TRBV12-3/TRBV12-4	TRBJ1-1	NA	TGTGCCAGCAGCCAACAGGTGAACACTGAAGCTTTCTTT	CASSQQVNTEAFF
NA	TRBV4-3	TRBJ1-1	NA	TGCGCCAGCAGCCAAGTCCAGGGGTCGAGAACTGAAGCTTTCTTT	CASSQVQGSRTEAFF